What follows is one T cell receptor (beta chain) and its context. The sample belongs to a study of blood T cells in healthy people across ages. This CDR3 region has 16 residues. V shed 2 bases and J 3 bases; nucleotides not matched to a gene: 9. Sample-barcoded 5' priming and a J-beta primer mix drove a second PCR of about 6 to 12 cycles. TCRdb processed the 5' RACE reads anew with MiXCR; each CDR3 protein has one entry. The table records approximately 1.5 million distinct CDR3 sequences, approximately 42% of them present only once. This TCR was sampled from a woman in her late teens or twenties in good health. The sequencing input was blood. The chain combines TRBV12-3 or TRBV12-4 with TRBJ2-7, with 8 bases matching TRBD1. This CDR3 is CASSLHVDRVNYEQYF. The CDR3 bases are TGTGCCAGCAGTTTACATGTGGACAGGGTAAACTACGAGCAGTACTTC.